This entry describes one T cell receptor (beta chain). These data belong to a study of sequential checkpoint blockade in melanoma. Study information: Randomization was 1:1 between first-line nivolumab→ipilimumab and ipilimumab→nivolumab.

Treatment specified: randomized to nivolumab then ipilimumab (arm A) or the reverse (arm B). Live CD3+CD8+ CD19− CD56− cells were sorted from PBMCs. CDR3 length: 16 amino acids. Germline V lookup: CDR1 LGHNA, CDR2 YNFKEQ. After removal of 5 bases from V and 3 bases from J, the junction contained 11 bases not matched to a gene. Sequencing was performed with immunoSEQ multiplex PCR; in TCRdb, only in-frame clones are kept and a portion is missing. The data hold 14,000 or so clones, with approximately 80% observed a single time. The sequence was obtained from a human donor with melanoma. Sample: CD8+ T cells sorted from blood (inferred from file names), taken from a patient given nivolumab and ipilimumab in sequence. The rearrangement links TRBV4-2 to TRBJ1-1; 8 nucleotides agree with TRBD1. CDR3 nucleotide sequence: TGTGCCAGCAGCACCTTGACAGGGGATGTAGACACTGAAGCTTTCTTT. Translation: CASSTLTGDVDTEAFF.